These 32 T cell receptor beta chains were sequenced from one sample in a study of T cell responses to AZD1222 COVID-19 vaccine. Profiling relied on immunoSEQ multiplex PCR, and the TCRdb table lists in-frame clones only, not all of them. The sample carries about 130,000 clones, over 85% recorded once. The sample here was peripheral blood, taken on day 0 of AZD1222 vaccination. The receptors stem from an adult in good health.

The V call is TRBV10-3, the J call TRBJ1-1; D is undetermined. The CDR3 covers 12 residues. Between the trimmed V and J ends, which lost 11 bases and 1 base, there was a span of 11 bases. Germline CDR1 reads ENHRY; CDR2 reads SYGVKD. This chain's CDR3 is CASVGENTEAFF. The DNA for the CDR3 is TGTGCCTCCGTGGGTGAGAACACTGAAGCTTTCTTT.

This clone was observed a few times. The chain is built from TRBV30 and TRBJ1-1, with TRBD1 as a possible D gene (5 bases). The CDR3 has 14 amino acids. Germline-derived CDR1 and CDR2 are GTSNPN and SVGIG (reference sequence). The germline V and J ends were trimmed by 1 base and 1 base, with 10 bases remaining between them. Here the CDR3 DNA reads TGTGCCTGGAGTGATGGCGGGGGGAACACTGAAGCTTTCTTT. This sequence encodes CAWSDGGGNTEAFF. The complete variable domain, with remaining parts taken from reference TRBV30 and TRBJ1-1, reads SQTIHQWPATLVQPVGSPLSLECTVEGTSNPNLYWYRQAAGRGLQLLFYSVGIGQISSEVPQNLSASRPQDRQFILSSKKLLLSDSGFYLCAWSDGGGNTEAFFGQGTRLTVV.

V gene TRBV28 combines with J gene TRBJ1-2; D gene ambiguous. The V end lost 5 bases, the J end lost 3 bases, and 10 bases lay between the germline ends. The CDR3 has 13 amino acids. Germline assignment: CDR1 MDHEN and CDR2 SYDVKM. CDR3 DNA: TGTGCCAGCAGTCCTCCGGGCCACTATGGCTACACCTTC. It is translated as CASSPPGHYGYTF.

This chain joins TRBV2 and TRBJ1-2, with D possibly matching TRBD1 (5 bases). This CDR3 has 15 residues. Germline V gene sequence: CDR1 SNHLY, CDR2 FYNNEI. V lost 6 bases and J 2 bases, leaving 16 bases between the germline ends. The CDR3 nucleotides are TGTGCCAGCAGGGAACAGGTGATGGCGAACTATGGCTACACCTTC. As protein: CASREQVMANYGYTF.

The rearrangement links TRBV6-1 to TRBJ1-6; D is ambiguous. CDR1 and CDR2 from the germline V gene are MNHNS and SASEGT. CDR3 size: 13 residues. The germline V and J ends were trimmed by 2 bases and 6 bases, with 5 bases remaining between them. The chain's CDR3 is CASSETSNSPLHF. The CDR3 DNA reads TGTGCCAGCAGTGAAACGTCTAATTCACCCCTCCACTTT.

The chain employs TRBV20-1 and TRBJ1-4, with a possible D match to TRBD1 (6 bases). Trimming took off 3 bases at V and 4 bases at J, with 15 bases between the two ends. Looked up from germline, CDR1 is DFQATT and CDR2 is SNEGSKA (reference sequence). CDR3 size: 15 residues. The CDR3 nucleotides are TGCAGTGCTAGTTTGGGGGCGGGGAGTAATGAAAAACTGTTTTTT. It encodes CSASLGAGSNEKLFF.

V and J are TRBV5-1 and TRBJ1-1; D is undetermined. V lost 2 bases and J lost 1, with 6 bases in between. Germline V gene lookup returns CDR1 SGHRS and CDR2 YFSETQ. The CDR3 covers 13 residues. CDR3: CASSFGENTEAFF. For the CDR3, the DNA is TGCGCCAGCAGCTTTGGAGAGAACACTGAAGCTTTCTTT.

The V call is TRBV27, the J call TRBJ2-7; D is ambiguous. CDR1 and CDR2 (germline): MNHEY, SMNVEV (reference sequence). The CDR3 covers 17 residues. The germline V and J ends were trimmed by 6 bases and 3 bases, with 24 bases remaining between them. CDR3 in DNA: TGTGCCAGCAGACCAACCCGGACGCGCGACTCGAACTACGAGCAGTACTTC. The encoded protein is CASRPTRTRDSNYEQYF.

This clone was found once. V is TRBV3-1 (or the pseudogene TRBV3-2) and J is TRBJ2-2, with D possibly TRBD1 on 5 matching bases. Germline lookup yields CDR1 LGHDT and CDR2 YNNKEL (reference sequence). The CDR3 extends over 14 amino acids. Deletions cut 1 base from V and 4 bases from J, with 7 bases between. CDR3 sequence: CASSQAGITGELFF. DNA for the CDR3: TGTGCCAGCAGCCAAGCAGGGATCACCGGGGAGCTGTTTTTT.

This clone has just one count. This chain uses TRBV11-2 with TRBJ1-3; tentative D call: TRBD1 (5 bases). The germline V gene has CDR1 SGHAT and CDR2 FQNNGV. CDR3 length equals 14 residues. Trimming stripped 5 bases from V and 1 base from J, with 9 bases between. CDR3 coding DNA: TGTGCCAGCAGCCGGGGACGTTCTGGAAACACCATATATTTT. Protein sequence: CASSRGRSGNTIYF. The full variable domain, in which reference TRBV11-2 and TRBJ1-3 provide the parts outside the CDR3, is EAGVAQSPRYKIIEKRQSVAFWCNPISGHATLYWYQQILGQGPKLLIQFQNNGVVDDSQLPKDRFSAERLKGVDSTLKIQPAKLEDSAVYLCASSRGRSGNTIYFGEGSWLTVV.

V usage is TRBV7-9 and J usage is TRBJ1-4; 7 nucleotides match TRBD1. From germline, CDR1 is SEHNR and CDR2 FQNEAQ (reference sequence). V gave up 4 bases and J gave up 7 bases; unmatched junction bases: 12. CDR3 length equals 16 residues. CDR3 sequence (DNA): TGTGCCAGCAGCTATCGACTCCACAGGGGCGGTGAAAAACTGTTTTTT. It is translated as CASSYRLHRGGEKLFF.

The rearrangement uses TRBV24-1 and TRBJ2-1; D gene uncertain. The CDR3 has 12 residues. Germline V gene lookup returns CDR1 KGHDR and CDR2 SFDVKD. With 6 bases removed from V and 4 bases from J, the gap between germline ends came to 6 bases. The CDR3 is CATSKGYNEQFF. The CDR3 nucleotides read TGTGCCACCAGTAAGGGTTACAATGAGCAGTTCTTC.

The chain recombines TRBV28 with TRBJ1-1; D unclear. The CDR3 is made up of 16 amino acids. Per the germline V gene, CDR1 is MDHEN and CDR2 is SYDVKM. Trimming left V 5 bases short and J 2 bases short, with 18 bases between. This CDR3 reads CASSTTPVLPNTEAFF. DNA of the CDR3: TGTGCCAGCAGTACAACCCCCGTCCTCCCAAACACTGAAGCTTTCTTT.

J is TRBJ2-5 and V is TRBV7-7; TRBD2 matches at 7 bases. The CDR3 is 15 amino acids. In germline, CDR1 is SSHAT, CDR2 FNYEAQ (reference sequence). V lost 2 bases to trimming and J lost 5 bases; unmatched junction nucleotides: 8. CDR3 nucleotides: TGTGCCAGCAGCTTAAGCTCGGGGGGAGAGGAGACCCAGTACTTC. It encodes CASSLSSGGEETQYF. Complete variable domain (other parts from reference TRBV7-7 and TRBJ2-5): GAGVSQSPRYKVTKRGQDVTLRCDPISSHATLYWYQQALGQGPEFLTYFNYEAQPDKSGLPSDRFSAERPEGSISTLTIQRTEQRDSAMYRCASSLSSGGEETQYFGPGTRLLVL.

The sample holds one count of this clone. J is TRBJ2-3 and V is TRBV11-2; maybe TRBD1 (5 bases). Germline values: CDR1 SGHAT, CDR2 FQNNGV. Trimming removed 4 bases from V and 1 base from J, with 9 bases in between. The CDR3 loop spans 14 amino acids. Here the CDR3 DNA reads TGTGCCAGCAGCTCCAGGGTGGGCACAGATACGCAGTATTTT. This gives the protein CASSSRVGTDTQYF.

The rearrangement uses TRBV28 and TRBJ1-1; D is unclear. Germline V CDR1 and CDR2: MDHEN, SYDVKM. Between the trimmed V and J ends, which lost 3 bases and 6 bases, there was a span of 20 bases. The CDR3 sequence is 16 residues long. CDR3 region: CASSFYRGGTNPEAFF. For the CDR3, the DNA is TGTGCCAGCAGTTTTTATCGGGGAGGCACTAACCCTGAAGCTTTCTTT. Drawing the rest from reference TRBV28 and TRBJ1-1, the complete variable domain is DVKVTQSSRYLVKRTGEKVFLECVQDMDHENMFWYRQDPGLGLRLIYFSYDVKMKEKGDIPEGYSVSREKKERFSLILESASTNQTSMYLCASSFYRGGTNPEAFFGQGTRLTVV.

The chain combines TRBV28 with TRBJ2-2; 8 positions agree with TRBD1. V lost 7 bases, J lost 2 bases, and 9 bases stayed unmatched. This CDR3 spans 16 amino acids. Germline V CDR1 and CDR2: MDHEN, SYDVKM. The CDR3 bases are TGTGCCAGCACACCTCTGGGGACAGGAAACACCGGGGAGCTGTTTTTT. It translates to CASTPLGTGNTGELFF.

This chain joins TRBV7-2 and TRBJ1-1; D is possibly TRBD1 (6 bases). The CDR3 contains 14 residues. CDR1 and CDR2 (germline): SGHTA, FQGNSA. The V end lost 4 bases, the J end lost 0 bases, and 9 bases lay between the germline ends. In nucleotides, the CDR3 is TGTGCCAGCAGCTGGGCAGGGGTGAACACTGAAGCTTTCTTT. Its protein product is CASSWAGVNTEAFF.

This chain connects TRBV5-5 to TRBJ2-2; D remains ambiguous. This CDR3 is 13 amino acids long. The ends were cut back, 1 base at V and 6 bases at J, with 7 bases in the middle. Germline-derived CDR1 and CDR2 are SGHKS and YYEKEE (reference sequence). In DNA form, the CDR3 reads TGTGCCAGCAGCTTGCCCGTTGCCGGGGAGCTGTTTTTT. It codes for CASSLPVAGELFF.

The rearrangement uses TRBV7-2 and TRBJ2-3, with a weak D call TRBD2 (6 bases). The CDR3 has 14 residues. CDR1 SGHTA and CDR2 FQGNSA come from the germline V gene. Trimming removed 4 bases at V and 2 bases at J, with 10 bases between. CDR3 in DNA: TGTGCCAGCAGCTCCAAGCGGGCCACAGATACGCAGTATTTT. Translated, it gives CASSSKRATDTQYF.

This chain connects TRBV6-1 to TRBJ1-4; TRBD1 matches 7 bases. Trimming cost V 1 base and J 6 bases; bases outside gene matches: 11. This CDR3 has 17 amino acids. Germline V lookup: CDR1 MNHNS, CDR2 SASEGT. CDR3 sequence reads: CASSEGRGRVIYEKLFF. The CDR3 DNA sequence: TGTGCCAGCAGTGAAGGAAGGGGGCGCGTTATTTATGAAAAACTGTTTTTT.

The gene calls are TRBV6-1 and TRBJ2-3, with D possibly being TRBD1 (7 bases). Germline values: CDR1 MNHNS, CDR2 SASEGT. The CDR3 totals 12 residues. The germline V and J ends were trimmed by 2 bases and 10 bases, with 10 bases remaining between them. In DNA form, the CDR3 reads TGTGCCAGCAGTGAACAGGGGGGCGCGCAGTATTTT. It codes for CASSEQGGAQYF.

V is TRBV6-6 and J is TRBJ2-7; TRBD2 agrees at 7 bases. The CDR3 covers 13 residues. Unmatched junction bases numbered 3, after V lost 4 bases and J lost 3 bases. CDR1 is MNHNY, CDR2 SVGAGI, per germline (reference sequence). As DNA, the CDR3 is TGTGCCAGCAGTTCAGGGAGGGGCTACGAGCAGTACTTC. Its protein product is CASSSGRGYEQYF.

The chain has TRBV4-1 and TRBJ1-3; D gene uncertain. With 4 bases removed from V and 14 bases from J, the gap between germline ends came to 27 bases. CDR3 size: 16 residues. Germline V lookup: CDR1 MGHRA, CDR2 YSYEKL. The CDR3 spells CASSPRVGVSGNNVYF. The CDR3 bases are TGCGCCAGCAGCCCCCGGGTCGGCGTCTCTGGAAACAACGTATATTTT.

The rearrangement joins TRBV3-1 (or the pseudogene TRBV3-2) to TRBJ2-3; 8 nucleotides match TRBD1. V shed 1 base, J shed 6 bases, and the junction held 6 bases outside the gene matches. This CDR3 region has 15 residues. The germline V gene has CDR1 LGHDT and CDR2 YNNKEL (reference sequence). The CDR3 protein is CASSQGGTGLDTQYF. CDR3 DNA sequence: TGTGCCAGCAGCCAAGGTGGGACAGGTCTGGATACGCAGTATTTT.

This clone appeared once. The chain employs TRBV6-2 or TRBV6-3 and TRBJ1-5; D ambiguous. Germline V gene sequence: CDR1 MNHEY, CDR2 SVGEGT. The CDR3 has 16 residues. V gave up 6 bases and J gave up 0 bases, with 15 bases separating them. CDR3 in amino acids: CASSLREPYSNQPQHF. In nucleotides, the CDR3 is TGTGCCAGCAGCCTCCGGGAGCCGTATAGCAATCAGCCCCAGCATTTT.

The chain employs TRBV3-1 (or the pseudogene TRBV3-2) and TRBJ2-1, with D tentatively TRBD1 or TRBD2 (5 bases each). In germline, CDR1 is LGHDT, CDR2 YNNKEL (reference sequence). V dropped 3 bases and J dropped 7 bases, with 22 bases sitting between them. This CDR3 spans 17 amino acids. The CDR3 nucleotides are TGTGCCAGCAGCCAGGTGGTGACCGGGACGGGGCGAAATGAGCAGTTCTTC. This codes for CASSQVVTGTGRNEQFF.

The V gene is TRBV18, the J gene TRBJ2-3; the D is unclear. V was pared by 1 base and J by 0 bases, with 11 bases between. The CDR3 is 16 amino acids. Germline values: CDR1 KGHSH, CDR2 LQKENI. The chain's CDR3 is CASSPRAVASTDTQYF. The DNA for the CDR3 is TGTGCCAGCTCACCACGGGCGGTCGCTAGCACAGATACGCAGTATTTT.

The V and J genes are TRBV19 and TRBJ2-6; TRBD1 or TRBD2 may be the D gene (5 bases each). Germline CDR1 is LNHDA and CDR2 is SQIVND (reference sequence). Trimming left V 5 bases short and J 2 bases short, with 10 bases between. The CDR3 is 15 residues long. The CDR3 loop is CASSVLGAGANVLTF. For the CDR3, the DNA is TGTGCCAGTAGTGTCCTGGGGGCTGGGGCCAACGTCCTGACTTTC.

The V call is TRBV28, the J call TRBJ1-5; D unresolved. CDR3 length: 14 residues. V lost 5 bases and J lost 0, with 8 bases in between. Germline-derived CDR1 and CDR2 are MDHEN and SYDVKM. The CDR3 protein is CASSGDPSNQPQHF. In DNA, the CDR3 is TGTGCCAGCAGTGGAGACCCTAGCAATCAGCCCCAGCATTTT.

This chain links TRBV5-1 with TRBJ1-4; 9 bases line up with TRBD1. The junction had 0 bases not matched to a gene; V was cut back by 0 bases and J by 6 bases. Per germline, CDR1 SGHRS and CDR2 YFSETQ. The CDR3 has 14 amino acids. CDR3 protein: CASSLGQGDEKLFF. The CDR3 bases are TGCGCCAGCAGCTTGGGACAGGGGGATGAAAAACTGTTTTTT. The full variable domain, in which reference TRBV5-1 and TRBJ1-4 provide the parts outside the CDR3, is KAGVTQTPRYLIKTRGQQVTLSCSPISGHRSVSWYQQTPGQGLQFLFEYFSETQRNKGNFPGRFSGRQFSNSRSEMNVSTLELGDSALYLCASSLGQGDEKLFFGSGTQLSVL.

CDR3 bases: TGCGCCAGCAGCTTGGCCAAAATCGGGGGGCTAGACGAGCAGTACTTC. Translation gives CASSLAKIGGLDEQYF. This chain links TRBV5-1 with TRBJ2-7; the D gene is possibly TRBD2 (7 bases). The CDR3 is 16 amino acids. The V end was cut by 0 bases, the J end by 5 bases, with 18 bases between. Germline values: CDR1 SGHRS, CDR2 YFSETQ.